What follows are 13 T cell receptor beta chains derived from one specimen sequenced in a study of human T cells and chemical hapten exposure. Extraction yielded total RNA from whole blood (unfractionated). One entry per CDR3 protein, called by TCRdb with MiXCR from the 5' RACE reads. The repertoire consists of 130,000 or so distinct CDR3 sequences, with around 4.4% occurring once and the leading ten covering about 1.3%. These receptors originate from a female donor in good health.

This sequence joins TRBV12-3 or TRBV12-4 and TRBJ2-1; TRBD1 might be the D (6 bases). The ends were cut back, 3 bases at V and 10 bases at J, with 10 bases in the middle. CDR3 size: 12 residues. CDR3 coding DNA: TGTGCCAGCAGTTTCCTGGGACAAGAGCAGTTCTTC. Residues: CASSFLGQEQFF.

The gene calls are TRBV6-2 or TRBV6-3 and TRBJ2-5; 7 bases align to TRBD2. The germline CDR1 and CDR2 sequences are MNHEY and SVGEGT. With V trimmed by 6 bases and J by 2 bases, 6 bases remained unmatched. The CDR3 runs to 14 residues. CDR3 bases: TGTGCCAGCAGAGAGGGACTATTTCAAGAGACCCAGTACTTC. Its protein product is CASREGLFQETQYF.

This clonotype was recorded at least ten times. The chain recombines TRBV4-1 with TRBJ2-7; D is uncertain. The CDR3 contains 12 residues. The germline V and J ends were trimmed by 5 bases and 3 bases, with 8 bases remaining between them. Germline values: CDR1 MGHRA, CDR2 YSYEKL. The CDR3 sequence is CASSEMGYEQYF. Written as DNA, the CDR3 is TGCGCCAGCAGCGAAATGGGCTACGAGCAGTACTTC.

The chain combines TRBV29-1 with TRBJ2-5; unclear D gene. Per the germline V gene, CDR1 is SQVTM and CDR2 is ANQGSEA. The V gene lost 2 bases and the J gene lost 5 bases, with 3 bases spanning the gap. There are 10 residues in the CDR3. The CDR3 region is CSVETETQYF. For the CDR3, the DNA is TGCAGCGTTGAAACGGAGACCCAGTACTTC. Looking up the rest from reference TRBV29-1 and TRBJ2-5 gives the full variable domain: SAVISQKPSRDICQRGTSLTIQCQVDSQVTMMFWYRQQPGQSLTLIATANQGSEATYESGFVIDKFPISRPNLTFSTLTVSNMSPEDSSIYLCSVETETQYFGPGTRLLVL.

This clonotype has at least ten counts. J is TRBJ2-7 and V is TRBV6-2 or TRBV6-3; weak D call: TRBD2 (6 bases). The CDR3 contains 16 residues. The germline gives CDR1 MNHEY, CDR2 SVGEGT. Trimming cost V 6 bases and J 2 bases, with 20 bases left between them. The CDR3 region has the DNA TGTGCCAGCAGCACCCTGACCCGACTAGGGGCCTACGAGCAGTACTTC. Translation gives CASSTLTRLGAYEQYF.

This clonotype appeared many times. V usage is TRBV21-1 and J usage is TRBJ2-2; the table's D call, TRBD1, was not checked against the DNA. TRBV21-1 constitutes a pseudogene. The CDR3 sequence is 16 residues long. The CDR3 DNA reads TGTGCCAGCAGCAAAATCCGGACAGGGGACACCGGGGAGCTGTTTTTT. As protein: CASSKIRTGDTGELFF.

This clonotype was observed many times. This chain connects TRBV5-1 to TRBJ2-7; 7 bases are a match to TRBD2. Unmatched junction bases numbered 34, after V lost 5 bases and J lost 2 bases. Germline CDR1 and CDR2: SGHRS and YFSETQ. There are 23 residues in the CDR3. The CDR3 sequence is CASSPRNRDYGLLGPSDTYEQYF. DNA of the CDR3: TGCGCCAGCAGTCCAAGGAACCGGGACTATGGGTTGTTAGGTCCCAGCGATACCTACGAGCAGTACTTC.

This clonotype was detected many times. This chain connects TRBV20-1 to TRBJ2-7; D could derive from TRBD1 or TRBD2 (5 bases each). The V gene lost 3 bases and the J gene lost 2 bases, with 11 bases spanning the gap. The CDR3 has 13 amino acids. In germline, CDR1 is DFQATT, CDR2 SNEGSKA (reference sequence). Written as DNA, the CDR3 is TGCAGTGCTAGTATTGGGGGACCCTACGAGCAGTACTTC. It encodes CSASIGGPYEQYF.

In its sample, this clonotype was seen many times. V usage is TRBV12-3 or TRBV12-4 and J usage is TRBJ2-1; 10 bases line up with TRBD2. Unmatched junction bases numbered 14, after V lost 6 bases and J lost 6 bases. The CDR3 totals 17 residues. CDR3 region: CASSPPLPLAGVNEQFF. CDR3 DNA: TGTGCCAGCAGCCCCCCCCTCCCGCTAGCGGGGGTCAATGAGCAGTTCTTC.

This clonotype appeared many times. This sequence joins TRBV5-1 and TRBJ2-3; D gene unclear. This CDR3 comprises 16 residues. Trimming took off 0 bases at V and 3 bases at J, with 14 bases between the two ends. The V gene's germline CDR1 is SGHRS and CDR2 YFSETQ. The CDR3 nucleotides read TGCGCCAGCAGCTTGGAAGGGCCCTGGGCGACAGATACGCAGTATTTT. Translating gives CASSLEGPWATDTQYF.

This clonotype appeared many times. The chain has TRBV20-1 and TRBJ2-5, with D hard to call. This CDR3 has 11 amino acids. Trimming removed 8 bases from V and 7 bases from J, with 14 bases in between. Germline assignment: CDR1 DFQATT and CDR2 SNEGSKA (reference sequence). As DNA, the CDR3 is TGCAGTTCAGACTTGCTAGGGACCCAGTACTTC. Residues: CSSDLLGTQYF.

There are many counts of this clonotype. The chain is built from TRBV7-2 and TRBJ2-7; D gene unclear. Germline V gene lookup returns CDR1 SGHTA and CDR2 FQGNSA. V lost 5 bases and J lost 7, with 15 bases in between. The CDR3 consists of 13 residues. This CDR3 reads CASSMTALGEQYF. For the CDR3, the DNA is TGTGCCAGCAGCATGACCGCCTTGGGGGAGCAGTACTTC.

This clonotype appeared a few times. CDR3 amino acids: CASSTTDEYSYEQYF. DNA of the CDR3: TGTGCCAGTAGTACGACAGACGAATACTCCTACGAGCAGTACTTC. V and J are TRBV19 and TRBJ2-7; a weak D match, TRBD1 (5 bases). The CDR3 sequence is 15 residues long. Trimming stripped 4 bases from V and 0 bases from J, with 13 bases between. Germline loops: CDR1 LNHDA, CDR2 SQIVND (reference sequence).